A selection of T cell receptor beta chains follows, all from one sample in a study of blood T cells in healthy people across ages. TCRdb used MiXCR to reprocess the 5' RACE reads, holding one entry per CDR3 protein. The table includes hundreds of thousands of distinct CDR3 sequences, about 54% detected once. The sequencing sample was made of blood. Every receptor here comes from a man aged 55 to 69 in good health. CDR3s include the opening cysteine and the closing phenylalanine or tryptophan. D genes are given only for firm matches. The listing skips clone size in some rows; elsewhere it reads once, few, many or a size class.

v_call: TRBV6-5
clone_size: NA
d_call: TRBD2
j_call: TRBJ2-1
cdr3_nt: TGTGCCAGCAGTTACCCTACTAGCGGGGGGGTCAATGAGCAGTTCTTC
cdr3_aa: CASSYPTSGGVNEQFF

v_call: TRBV7-6
clone_size: NA
d_call: NA
j_call: TRBJ2-5
cdr3_nt: TGTGCCAGCAGCAACCCTACCGCGAGGGAGACCCAGTACTTC
cdr3_aa: CASSNPTARETQYF

v_call: TRBV4-1
clone_size: few
d_call: TRBD2
j_call: TRBJ2-5
cdr3_nt: TGCGCCAGCAGCCAAGGTGGCGGGGGGGCGTACCAAGAGACCCAGTACTTC
cdr3_aa: CASSQGGGGAYQETQYF

v_call: TRBV9
clone_size: NA
d_call: NA
j_call: TRBJ2-7
cdr3_nt: TGTGCCAGCAGCGCCCGAGGGGGAGAGCAGTACTTC
cdr3_aa: CASSARGGEQYF

v_call: TRBV2
clone_size: NA
d_call: TRBD1
j_call: TRBJ2-1
cdr3_nt: TGTGCCAGCAGTGAGGGGACAGGGACAGACAATGAGCAGTTCTTC
cdr3_aa: CASSEGTGTDNEQFF

v_call: TRBV28
clone_size: few
d_call: NA
j_call: TRBJ1-4
cdr3_nt: TGTGCCAGCAGAAGACAGTACAATGAAAAACTGTTTTTT
cdr3_aa: CASRRQYNEKLFF

v_call: TRBV15
clone_size: NA
d_call: TRBD2
j_call: TRBJ2-4
cdr3_nt: TGTGCCACGAAGACCGGGACTAGCCCAAACATTCAGTACTTC
cdr3_aa: CATKTGTSPNIQYF

v_call: TRBV29-1
clone_size: NA
d_call: TRBD1
j_call: TRBJ2-5
cdr3_nt: TGCAGCGTTGAACTGGGACAGGGGGCGCCCCCGGAGACCCAGTACTTC
cdr3_aa: CSVELGQGAPPETQYF

v_call: TRBV7-2
clone_size: NA
d_call: TRBD2
j_call: TRBJ2-7
cdr3_nt: TGTGCCGGCAGCCCCGGACTAGCGCGTTCCTACGAGCAGTACTTC
cdr3_aa: CAGSPGLARSYEQYF

v_call: TRBV18
clone_size: NA
d_call: NA
j_call: TRBJ2-6
cdr3_nt: TGTGCCAGCTCGGGCGGATTCTCAGGGGCCAACGTCCTGACTTTC
cdr3_aa: CASSGGFSGANVLTF

v_call: TRBV24-1
clone_size: NA
d_call: NA
j_call: TRBJ2-3
cdr3_nt: TGTGCCACCAGTGATGGGGCCTGGGATACGCAGTATTTT
cdr3_aa: CATSDGAWDTQYF

v_call: TRBV11-1
clone_size: NA
d_call: TRBD2
j_call: TRBJ2-4
cdr3_nt: TGTGCCAGCAGCTTGCTGGCGGGGGGAGTGGGCATTCAGTACTTC
cdr3_aa: CASSLLAGGVGIQYF

v_call: TRBV7-2
clone_size: NA
d_call: NA
j_call: TRBJ2-7
cdr3_nt: TGTGCCAGCAGCTTAGTAGGGCCTCGAACAGATTTCTCCTACGAGCAGTACTTC
cdr3_aa: CASSLVGPRTDFSYEQYF

v_call: TRBV6-5
clone_size: NA
d_call: NA
j_call: TRBJ1-5
cdr3_nt: TGTGCCAGCAGTTACGGGCAGGACTATCAGCCCCAGCATTTT
cdr3_aa: CASSYGQDYQPQHF

v_call: TRBV9
clone_size: few
d_call: TRBD2
j_call: TRBJ2-1
cdr3_nt: TGTGCCAGCAGCATGGGACTAGATAACAATGAGCAGTTCTTC
cdr3_aa: CASSMGLDNNEQFF

v_call: TRBV9
clone_size: few
d_call: TRBD1
j_call: TRBJ2-7
cdr3_nt: TGTGCCAGCAGCGTAGGTCCAGGGGGCTCCTACGAGCAGTACTTC
cdr3_aa: CASSVGPGGSYEQYF

v_call: TRBV29-1
clone_size: NA
d_call: NA
j_call: TRBJ2-1
cdr3_nt: TGCAGCGTTGGCGGGGGCAGGGGAACCTACAATGAGCAGTTCTTC
cdr3_aa: CSVGGGRGTYNEQFF

v_call: TRBV3-1
clone_size: few
d_call: NA
j_call: TRBJ1-2
cdr3_nt: TGTGCCAGCAGCCAAGAAGGGGCCCATGGCTACACCTTC
cdr3_aa: CASSQEGAHGYTF

v_call: TRBV14
clone_size: NA
d_call: NA
j_call: TRBJ2-3
cdr3_nt: TGTGCCAGCGGCGGTCTGTATACGCAGTATTTT
cdr3_aa: CASGGLYTQYF

v_call: TRBV29-1
clone_size: NA
d_call: NA
j_call: TRBJ2-5
cdr3_nt: TGCAGCGTTGAGAAGGGGGGGCCTGAGCAGTACTTC
cdr3_aa: CSVEKGGPEQYF

v_call: TRBV7-9
clone_size: NA
d_call: TRBD2
j_call: TRBJ2-1
cdr3_nt: TGTGCCAGCAGCTTAGCGCGTGGGACTAGCGTAGACCATGAGCAGTTCTTC
cdr3_aa: CASSLARGTSVDHEQFF

v_call: TRBV11-2
clone_size: few
d_call: TRBD1
j_call: TRBJ2-1
cdr3_nt: TGTGCCAGCAGCTCCCTCTCGGGACAGGGATTATGGGAGCAGTTCTTC
cdr3_aa: CASSSLSGQGLWEQFF

v_call: TRBV20-1
clone_size: few
d_call: NA
j_call: TRBJ2-3
cdr3_nt: TGCAGTGCTAGAGGAAGAGGGCAAGGCACAGATACGCAGTATTTT
cdr3_aa: CSARGRGQGTDTQYF

v_call: TRBV2
clone_size: NA
d_call: NA
j_call: TRBJ2-4
cdr3_nt: TGTGCCAGCAGGACGGAGTCAGGCAAAAACATTCAGTACTTC
cdr3_aa: CASRTESGKNIQYF

v_call: TRBV20-1
clone_size: NA
d_call: TRBD1
j_call: TRBJ1-1
cdr3_nt: TGCAGTGCTTCCGGGACAGGAGAGGCTGAAGCTTTCTTT
cdr3_aa: CSASGTGEAEAFF

v_call: TRBV29-1
clone_size: NA
d_call: NA
j_call: TRBJ2-3
cdr3_nt: TGCAGCCTCCTGGGGGGGGCTAGCACAGATACGCAGTATTTT
cdr3_aa: CSLLGGASTDTQYF

v_call: TRBV14
clone_size: few
d_call: NA
j_call: TRBJ2-7
cdr3_nt: TGTGCCAGCAGCCAAGATACGAGAAAGCGGCAGTACTTC
cdr3_aa: CASSQDTRKRQYF

v_call: TRBV5-1
clone_size: NA
d_call: NA
j_call: TRBJ2-3
cdr3_nt: TGCGCCAGCAGAGTTTTTAGCACAGATACGCAGTATTTT
cdr3_aa: CASRVFSTDTQYF

v_call: TRBV5-1
clone_size: few
d_call: NA
j_call: TRBJ1-6
cdr3_nt: TGCGCCAGCACGATTGGGACACGGGATTCCCCCCTCCACTTT
cdr3_aa: CASTIGTRDSPLHF

v_call: TRBV4-1
clone_size: NA
d_call: NA
j_call: TRBJ2-5
cdr3_nt: TGCGCCAGCAGCCTACCGACTAGGGGGGACCAAGAGACCCAGTACTTC
cdr3_aa: CASSLPTRGDQETQYF

v_call: TRBV6-5
clone_size: NA
d_call: NA
j_call: TRBJ1-1
cdr3_nt: TGTGCCAGCAGCCAACACAACTTGAACACTGAAGCTTTCTTT
cdr3_aa: CASSQHNLNTEAFF

v_call: TRBV7-6
clone_size: NA
d_call: NA
j_call: TRBJ2-3
cdr3_nt: TGTGCCAGCAGCTCCATCGACGCAGATACGCAGTATTTT
cdr3_aa: CASSSIDADTQYF

v_call: TRBV11-2
clone_size: NA
d_call: NA
j_call: TRBJ2-3
cdr3_nt: TGTGCCAGCAGCTTAGTCGCGACCCAATTGGGTACGCAGTATTTT
cdr3_aa: CASSLVATQLGTQYF